A selection of T cell receptor beta chains follows, all from one sample in a study of blood T cell repertoires in COVID-19. Repertoires were generated with immunoSEQ multiplex PCR, while TCRdb's copy carries only in-frame clones and drops some. The data show some 170,000 clones, 87% seen once. Sequencing was done on a sample of peripheral blood. Source of these receptors: a woman between 45 and 65 years old with acute or convalescent COVID-19. Both conserved end residues are trimmed from each CDR3. Only part of the rows carry a size: once, few, many, or a class if the clone is expanded.

V	size	J	CDR3
TRBV5-1	.	TRBJ2-3	ASSFQDTQY
TRBV21-1	.	TRBJ2-7	ASRRTSGSLYEQY
TRBV7-8	.	TRBJ1-2	ASSLVEGAGGYT
TRBV6-5	.	TRBJ1-4	ASRTWGISEKLF
TRBV5-8	.	TRBJ1-5	ASSFGGNQPQH
TRBV18	.	TRBJ1-2	ASSPPALPNYGYT
TRBV27	.	TRBJ1-1	ASSLSPGQSFPAEAF
TRBV12-5	.	TRBJ1-5	ASGPLTGGGLNQPQH
TRBV5-1	.	TRBJ2-3	ASRSSQGAQNTQY
TRBV20-1	.	TRBJ2-4	SGAEGNIQY
TRBV20-1	.	TRBJ1-2	SARHNYGYT
TRBV7-3	.	TRBJ2-3	ASSLLAGGRRDTQY
TRBV18	.	TRBJ2-2	ASLGLATGELF
TRBV3-1/TRBV3-2	.	TRBJ1-4	ASSQTGQGKLF
TRBV27	.	TRBJ2-1	ASSLSGNNEQF
TRBV30	.	TRBJ1-3	AWSPHSSGNTIY
TRBV2	.	TRBJ2-7	ASRAGTAYEQY
TRBV12-3/TRBV12-4	.	TRBJ2-1	ARPRPGENEQF
TRBV6-5	.	TRBJ2-7	ASSPGGNYEQY
TRBV5-6	.	TRBJ1-4	ASNPGTGGSEKLF
TRBV24-1	.	TRBJ1-1	ATSDSGTGGLEAF
TRBV19	.	TRBJ1-2	ASRPPSTGGNYGYT
TRBV7-2	.	TRBJ1-5	ASSLERGGQPQH
TRBV5-8	.	TRBJ2-1	ASLRGTAFNEQF
TRBV27	.	TRBJ2-3	ASSLMAGGSTDTQY
TRBV5-1	.	TRBJ1-3	ASSGDTGNTIY
TRBV5-4	.	TRBJ2-7	ASSPGQGPHEQY
TRBV4-1	.	TRBJ1-6	ASSQEGNSKSNSPLH
TRBV12-3/TRBV12-4	.	TRBJ2-1	ASSLGQGHEQF
TRBV6-5	.	TRBJ2-1	ASSPLAESNEQF
TRBV4-1	.	TRBJ1-5	ASGHLSNQPQH
TRBV6-5	few	TRBJ2-7	ASSYSRDRPGQY
TRBV11-3	.	TRBJ1-6	ASSLDRIFGSPLH
TRBV9	few	TRBJ1-5	ASSVGGSNQPQH
TRBV12-3/TRBV12-4	.	TRBJ2-1	ASSFGGNEQF
TRBV4-2	.	TRBJ2-7	ASSQSEGLPSYEQY
TRBV21-1	.	TRBJ1-2	ASSEKYRGRGYT
TRBV7-9	.	TRBJ2-4	ASSSVVGRNIQY
TRBV19	.	TRBJ1-5	ATRQWLEGQPQH
TRBV2	.	TRBJ2-3	ASSVTRSDTQY
TRBV6-4	.	TRBJ2-1	ASSRGGSYNEQF
TRBV29-1	once	TRBJ2-7	SVKTGYEQY
TRBV11-2	.	TRBJ2-3	ASSRLPGLGSTDTQY
TRBV30	.	TRBJ1-2	AAGTGLPNNYGYT
TRBV18	.	TRBJ1-1	ASSGQGRVTEAF
TRBV5-1	once	TRBJ2-3	ASSLPGDTQY
TRBV27	.	TRBJ2-7	ASSLSWGAYEQY
TRBV5-1	.	TRBJ2-7	ASSLGSGTGAYEQY
TRBV6-5	.	TRBJ1-2	ASGVGRTGDGYT
TRBV4-3	.	TRBJ2-7	ASSLGQNSYEQY
TRBV12-3/TRBV12-4	.	TRBJ1-1	ASSKQENTEAF
TRBV5-6	.	TRBJ1-1	ASSLQGAIASTEAF
TRBV5-6	.	TRBJ1-5	ASSLLAEQGQPQH
TRBV7-9	.	TRBJ2-7	ASSFWTGYAGEQY
TRBV6-5	.	TRBJ1-6	ASFLPYDSPLH
TRBV7-9	.	TRBJ2-3	ASSLSGPEDTQY
TRBV3-1/TRBV3-2	.	TRBJ2-2	ASSRIPLAGGPTGELF
TRBV11-1	.	TRBJ1-2	ASSLGDRPNYGYT
TRBV7-2	few	TRBJ2-7	ASSPVKGNYEQY
TRBV29-1	.	TRBJ1-2	SVESQGPNYGYT